Listed below are T cell receptor beta chains from one sample, sequenced in a study of T-cell reconstitution after alpha-beta-depleted transplantation in children. TCRdb passed the PCR reads through MiXCR, listing each CDR3 protein once. The sample lists roughly 790,000 distinct CDR3 sequences; 15% to 20% were seen once. The source material was PBMCs, mostly from graft donor cells, sampled 360 days after TCRalphabeta/CD19-depleted stem cell transplant. These receptors originate from a male patient between 5 and 17 years old who had a stem cell transplant for acute lymphoblastic leukemia, so the T cells may come from the graft donor. Each CDR3 is given with its conserved first and last residue. The order of the fields is CDR3 DNA, CDR3 protein, D gene, clone size, V gene, J gene. A D gene is named only where the DNA matches it firmly. Clone size is stated in some rows and not others, as once, few, many or a class when expanded.

cdr3_nt: TGTGCCAGTAAGAGAGGACCCACAGATACGCAGTATTTT
cdr3_aa: CASKRGPTDTQYF
d_call: -
clone_size: -
v_call: TRBV19
j_call: TRBJ2-3

cdr3_nt: TGTGCCAGCTCACCAGAAAGAGGGGCAGAGACCCAGTACTTC
cdr3_aa: CASSPERGAETQYF
d_call: -
clone_size: -
v_call: TRBV18
j_call: TRBJ2-5

cdr3_nt: TGTGCCAGCAGCTTAGCAGGCTCCCCCGGCGCCTACGAGCAGTACTTC
cdr3_aa: CASSLAGSPGAYEQYF
d_call: -
clone_size: -
v_call: TRBV7-6
j_call: TRBJ2-7

cdr3_nt: TGCAGCGTACCCGGACAAGCAGGATTC
cdr3_aa: CSVPGQAGF
d_call: -
clone_size: -
v_call: TRBV29-1
j_call: TRBJ1-2

cdr3_nt: TGTGCCAGCAGCGGGGGACAGGGGGAAGGTGGCTACACCTTC
cdr3_aa: CASSGGQGEGGYTF
d_call: TRBD1
clone_size: -
v_call: TRBV5-6
j_call: TRBJ1-2

cdr3_nt: TGTGCCAGCAGCTTAGGGATCTGGGCTAGCGGGAGTAATCCCTACGAGCAGTACTTC
cdr3_aa: CASSLGIWASGSNPYEQYF
d_call: TRBD2
clone_size: -
v_call: TRBV11-1
j_call: TRBJ2-7

cdr3_nt: TGTGCCAGCAGTGTTCAGGGGGCGAGGATGAACACTGAAGCTTTCTTT
cdr3_aa: CASSVQGARMNTEAFF
d_call: TRBD1
clone_size: many
v_call: TRBV6-1
j_call: TRBJ1-1

cdr3_nt: TGTGCCAGCACCCGAGACGCTAAGGACTACGGTTACGAGCAGTACTTC
cdr3_aa: CASTRDAKDYGYEQYF
d_call: -
clone_size: -
v_call: TRBV18
j_call: TRBJ2-7

cdr3_nt: TGTGCCAGCAGTTTATACGTCCTTTCGGGGGTGGATACGCAGTATTTT
cdr3_aa: CASSLYVLSGVDTQYF
d_call: -
clone_size: -
v_call: TRBV27
j_call: TRBJ2-3

cdr3_nt: TGCGCCAGCAGCTTAGAGACAGCGAAAAACATTCAGTACTTC
cdr3_aa: CASSLETAKNIQYF
d_call: -
clone_size: few
v_call: TRBV5-1
j_call: TRBJ2-4

cdr3_nt: TGTGCCAGCAGCCTCCAGCACACCGGGGAGCTGTTTTTT
cdr3_aa: CASSLQHTGELFF
d_call: -
clone_size: few
v_call: TRBV11-3
j_call: TRBJ2-2

cdr3_nt: TGTGCCAGCAGTCCCCCGACAGGGATTGGCAATCAGCCCCAGCATTTT
cdr3_aa: CASSPPTGIGNQPQHF
d_call: TRBD1
clone_size: few
v_call: TRBV12-3/TRBV12-4
j_call: TRBJ1-5